This passage covers 2 T cell receptor beta chains from one sample sequenced in a study of T-cell memory formation after mild COVID-19. One entry per CDR3 protein, called by TCRdb with MiXCR from the 5' RACE reads. The sample contains 530,000 or so distinct CDR3 sequences, 17% of which appear only once. Sequenced input: PBMCs or a T cell subset sorted from them (not recorded which). The receptors come from an adult woman who had mild COVID-19 (a few samples of this study predate the infection). Cell type and time point are not known.

This clonotype turned up a few times. V is TRBV20-1 and J is TRBJ2-3; D may be TRBD1 or TRBD2 (5 bases each). The germline gives CDR1 DFQATT, CDR2 SNEGSKA (reference sequence). The CDR3 runs to 13 residues. V lost 5 bases and J lost 8, with 17 bases in between. The CDR3 spells CSARGPSQGTQYF. DNA for the CDR3: TGCAGTGCTCGGGGACCGAGTCAGGGTACGCAGTATTTT.

This clonotype was picked up a small number of times. DNA of the CDR3: TGTGCCAGCAGTTACTCGGACGGGGGGGCAGGAGAGCAGTACTTC. Translating gives CASSYSDGGAGEQYF. This rearrangement joins TRBV6-6 to TRBJ2-7, with TRBD2 matching over 8 bases. From germline, CDR1 is MNHNY and CDR2 SVGAGI (reference sequence). CDR3 length: 15 residues. The ends lost 0 bases at V and 7 bases at J; junction bases unmatched: 8.